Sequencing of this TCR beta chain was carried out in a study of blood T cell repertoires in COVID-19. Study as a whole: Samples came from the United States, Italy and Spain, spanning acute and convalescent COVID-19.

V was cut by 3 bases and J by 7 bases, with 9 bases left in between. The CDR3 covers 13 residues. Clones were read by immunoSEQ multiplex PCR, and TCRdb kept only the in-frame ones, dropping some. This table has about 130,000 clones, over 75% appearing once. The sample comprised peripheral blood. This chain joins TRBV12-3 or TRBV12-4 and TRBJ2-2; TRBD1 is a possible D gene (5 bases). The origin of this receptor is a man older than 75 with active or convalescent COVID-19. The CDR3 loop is CASSFRVIGELFF. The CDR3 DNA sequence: TGTGCCAGCAGTTTCAGGGTAATCGGGGAGCTGTTTTTT.